The TCR beta chain under discussion was sequenced for a study of CD8 T cell repertoires and HIV-1 epitope variants. Turning to the study itself: Cultures ran approximately 11 days, with IL-2, IL-7 and IL-15 added on days 3 and 7.

Study-level points and caveats: The assay identified only TCR beta chains of antigen-proliferating T cells.

Here immunoSEQ multiplex PCR was the method, and the copy in TCRdb shows in-frame clones only, minus some. This table holds thousands of clones, approximately 70% found once. In this sample, this clone turned up once. The antigen is not known. Trimming at V came to 4 bases and at J to 0 bases, leaving 14 bases not matched to a gene. This CDR3 has 19 residues. Germline CDR1 reads SGHRS; CDR2 reads YFSETQ. The sample comprised cultured CD8+ T cells derived from PBMCs. V and J are TRBV5-1 and TRBJ2-4; 9 bases line up with TRBD1. The clonotype was recovered from a male donor with HIV. The DNA of the CDR3 is TGCGCCAGCAGCCCGGAGAAAGGGACAGGGTCCTTAGCCAAAAACATTCAGTACTTC. Protein sequence: CASSPEKGTGSLAKNIQYF.